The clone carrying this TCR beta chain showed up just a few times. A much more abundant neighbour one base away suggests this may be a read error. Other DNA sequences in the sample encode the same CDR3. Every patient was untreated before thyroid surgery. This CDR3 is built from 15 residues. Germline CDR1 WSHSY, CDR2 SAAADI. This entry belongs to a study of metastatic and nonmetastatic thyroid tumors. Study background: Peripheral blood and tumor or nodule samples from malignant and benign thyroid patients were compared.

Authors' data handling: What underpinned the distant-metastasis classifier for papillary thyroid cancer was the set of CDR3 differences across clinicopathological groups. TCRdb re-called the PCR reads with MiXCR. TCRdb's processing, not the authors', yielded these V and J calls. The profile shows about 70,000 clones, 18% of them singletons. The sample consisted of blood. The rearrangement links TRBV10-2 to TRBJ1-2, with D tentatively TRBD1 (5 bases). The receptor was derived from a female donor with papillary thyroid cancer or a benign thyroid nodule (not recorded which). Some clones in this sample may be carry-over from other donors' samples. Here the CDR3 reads CASSEGAHGLSGYTF. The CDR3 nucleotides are TGCGCCAGCAGTGAGGGGGCGCATGGACTAAGTGGCTACACATTC.